Below are 25 T cell receptor beta chains sequenced from a single sample in a study of human T cells and chemical hapten exposure. Indicated time point: patch test 1, 2 weeks after DPC sensitization. Described treatment: therapeutic diphenylcyclopropenone sensitization with weekly scalp DPC. TCRdb fed the RACE reads into MiXCR, producing one record per CDR3 protein. The sample yields fewer than 500,000 distinct CDR3 sequences, roughly 4.8% seen once. Specimen: whole blood, collected in connection with sensitization to the hapten diphenylcyclopropenone (DPC). These TCRs come from a woman aged 50 to 65 with alopecia areata. Some clones in this sample may be carry-over from other donors' samples.

This clonotype was observed a handful of times. The J gene is TRBJ2-4, the V gene TRBV7-8; no clear D gene. CDR1 is SGHVS and CDR2 is FQNEAQ in the germline V gene. The CDR3 sequence is 12 residues long. Trimming took off 5 bases at V and 7 bases at J, with 9 bases between the two ends. The CDR3 region is CASSEGYNIQYF. The DNA for the CDR3 is TGTGCCAGCAGCGAAGGTTATAACATTCAGTACTTC.

The table lists this clonotype with many counts. The CDR3 reads CASSSPLAGVVDTQYF. The CDR3 DNA is TGTGCCAGCAGTTCCCCACTAGCGGGGGTAGTAGATACGCAGTATTTT. This chain uses TRBV6-5 with TRBJ2-3; 11 nucleotides agree with TRBD2. V was clipped by 4 bases and J by 5 bases; unmatched bases: 8. The CDR3 totals 16 residues. Germline V CDR1 and CDR2: MNHEY, SVGAGI.

The chain couples TRBV3-1 to TRBJ2-7; 7 bases match TRBD1. The CDR3 runs to 15 residues. Germline V lookup: CDR1 LGHDT, CDR2 YNNKEL (reference sequence). With 4 bases clipped from V and 0 bases from J, the junction kept 6 bases outside the gene matches. Written as DNA, the CDR3 is TGTGCCAGCAGCCCTCGGGACAGAAGCTCCTACGAGCAGTACTTC. Translation gives CASSPRDRSSYEQYF.

This clonotype has a handful of counts. This rearrangement joins TRBV3-1 to TRBJ1-1, with unresolved D. Germline V gene data show CDR1 as LGHDT and CDR2 as YNNKEL (reference sequence). With 3 bases removed from V and 2 bases from J, the gap between germline ends came to 7 bases. This CDR3 has 13 amino acids. For the CDR3, the DNA is TGTGCCAGCAGCCATCAAGTAAACACTGAAGCTTTCTTT. It specifies CASSHQVNTEAFF.

In this sample, this clonotype turned up many times. This chain joins TRBV5-4 and TRBJ2-3; D remains unclear. V lost 4 bases and J 2 bases, leaving 5 bases between the germline ends. The CDR3 consists of 12 residues. CDR1 is SGHNT, CDR2 YYREEE, per germline (reference sequence). In DNA, the CDR3 is TGTGCCAGCAGCGTTGACACAGATACGCAGTATTTT. It translates to CASSVDTDTQYF.

This clonotype was detected many times. This chain joins TRBV7-9 and TRBJ2-1; D is possibly TRBD1 or TRBD2 (6 bases each). The CDR3 is 14 residues long. Between the trimmed V and J ends, which lost 1 base and 6 bases, there was a span of 10 bases. The germline gives CDR1 SEHNR, CDR2 FQNEAQ (reference sequence). For the CDR3, the DNA is TGTGCCAGCAGCTTAGTCAGGGGAGGCAATGAGCAGTTCTTC. Translating it yields CASSLVRGGNEQFF.

This clonotype has ten or more counts. The chain combines TRBV7-2 with TRBJ2-3; D gene unclear. The length of the CDR3 is 14 residues. Germline CDR1 is SGHTA and CDR2 is FQGNSA. Trimming left V 2 bases short and J 4 bases short, with 10 bases between. In DNA form, the CDR3 reads TGTGCCAGCAGCTTAAACACAGAGCCAGATACGCAGTATTTT. Encoded protein: CASSLNTEPDTQYF. Drawing the rest from reference TRBV7-2 and TRBJ2-3, the complete variable domain is GAGVSQSPSNKVTEKGKDVELRCDPISGHTALYWYRQSLGQGLEFLIYFQGNSAPDKSGLPSDRFSAERTGGSVSTLTIQRTQQEDSAVYLCASSLNTEPDTQYFGPGTRLTVL.

The chain uses TRBV5-1 and TRBJ1-1, with a weak D call TRBD1 (6 bases). This CDR3 comprises 17 residues. The V and J ends lost 2 bases and 5 bases respectively, with 22 bases between them. From germline, CDR1 is SGHRS and CDR2 YFSETQ. The CDR3 sequence: CASSFRSGTLQGTEAFF. CDR3 nucleotides: TGCGCCAGCAGCTTCCGATCCGGGACACTCCAGGGGACTGAAGCTTTCTTT.

Only a few counts were recorded for this clonotype. CDR3 amino acids: CSVEGPSGRTGELFF. DNA for the CDR3: TGCAGCGTTGAGGGCCCTAGCGGGAGAACCGGGGAGCTGTTTTTT. The rearrangement uses TRBV29-1 and TRBJ2-2; the match to TRBD2 covers 10 bases. The CDR3 is 15 residues long. The germline gives CDR1 SQVTM, CDR2 ANQGSEA. V gave up 3 bases and J gave up 5 bases; unmatched junction bases: 6.

This clonotype was observed a handful of times. J is TRBJ1-2 and V is TRBV3-1, with D unclear. V gave up 1 base and J gave up 8 bases, with 5 bases separating them. CDR3 length equals 11 residues. CDR1 is LGHDT and CDR2 is YNNKEL in the germline V gene (reference sequence). Here the CDR3 DNA reads TGTGCCAGCAGCCAAGTTGTCGGCTACACCTTC. It is translated as CASSQVVGYTF.

This clonotype was recorded a few times. The chain combines TRBV12-3 or TRBV12-4 with TRBJ2-5, with 8 positions matching TRBD2. J was trimmed by 5 bases and V by 6 bases; bases with no gene match: 11. This CDR3 is 15 amino acids long. CDR3 sequence reads: CASRGERETWETQYF. Written as DNA, the CDR3 is TGTGCCAGCAGGGGAGAGCGGGAGACCTGGGAGACCCAGTACTTC.

This clonotype was counted ten times or more. The V call is TRBV20-1, the J call TRBJ1-2; D ambiguous. V was clipped by 0 bases and J by 0 bases, with 14 bases between them. CDR3 length: 16 amino acids. The V gene's germline CDR1 is DFQATT and CDR2 SNEGSKA (reference sequence). CDR3 protein: CSARDGVKASNYGYTF. The CDR3 nucleotides read TGCAGTGCTAGAGACGGAGTAAAGGCCTCTAACTATGGCTACACCTTC.

At least ten counts were recorded for this clonotype. The chain employs TRBV30 and TRBJ2-5; D may match TRBD1 or TRBD2 (5 bases each). V gave up 7 bases and J gave up 0 bases, with 21 bases separating them. Germline V gives CDR1 GTSNPN, CDR2 SVGIG (reference sequence). This CDR3 is 16 amino acids long. CDR3 residues: CAFSGGAAWYQETQYF. CDR3 sequence (DNA): TGTGCCTTCTCTGGGGGTGCGGCCTGGTACCAAGAGACCCAGTACTTC. Full variable domain (rest looked up from reference TRBV30 and TRBJ2-5): SQTIHQWPATLVQPVGSPLSLECTVEGTSNPNLYWYRQAAGRGLQLLFYSVGIGQISSEVPQNLSASRPQDRQFILSSKKLLLSDSGFYLCAFSGGAAWYQETQYFGPGTRLLVL.

This clonotype came up many times. As DNA, the CDR3 is TGTGCCAGCAGCGCGAGGGGGACAGATACGCAGTATTTT. The encoded protein is CASSARGTDTQYF. The chain joins TRBV7-9 to TRBJ2-3; D is possibly TRBD1 (6 bases). This CDR3 is 13 amino acids long. V lost 5 bases and J 3 bases, leaving 9 bases between the germline ends. The V gene's germline CDR1 is SEHNR and CDR2 FQNEAQ (reference sequence).

This clonotype has a count of ten or more. The CDR3 spells CATSSPGQGEAEQFF. The CDR3 coding sequence is TGTGCCACCAGTTCCCCGGGACAGGGGGAGGCTGAGCAGTTCTTC. The chain links TRBV24-1 to TRBJ2-1; 11 nucleotides match TRBD1. This CDR3 has 15 residues. Germline CDR1 KGHDR, CDR2 SFDVKD. With 6 bases clipped from V and 9 bases from J, the junction kept 9 bases outside the gene matches.

The chain joins TRBV30 to TRBJ2-3; D gene uncertain. CDR1 GTSNPN and CDR2 SVGIG come from the germline V gene (reference sequence). The CDR3 consists of 13 residues. Between the trimmed V and J ends, which lost 2 bases and 2 bases, there was a span of 8 bases. DNA for the CDR3: TGTGCCTGGAGTATGGAATTCACAGATACGCAGTATTTT. Amino acid sequence: CAWSMEFTDTQYF.

This clonotype was found many times. The chain uses TRBV18 and TRBJ2-3, with D unclear. This CDR3 region has 19 residues. Germline V gene sequence: CDR1 KGHSH, CDR2 LQKENI. V was trimmed by 0 bases and J by 2 bases, leaving 21 bases between them. CDR3 DNA: TGTGCCAGCTCACCACCGGTTGGGGATTCCCCAGTCCCCACAGATACGCAGTATTTT. Translating gives CASSPPVGDSPVPTDTQYF.

The V gene is TRBV6-6, the J gene TRBJ1-5, with D perhaps TRBD1 (6 bases). The V end lost 6 bases, the J end lost 0 bases, and 18 bases lay between the germline ends. This CDR3 is 17 amino acids long. Looked up from germline, CDR1 is MNHNY and CDR2 is SVGAGI (reference sequence). The DNA of the CDR3 is TGTGCCAGCAGGACAGGACCCAAGAGTTATAGCAATCAGCCCCAGCATTTT. Translated: CASRTGPKSYSNQPQHF.

In its sample, this clonotype was seen many times. The rearrangement joins TRBV6-1 to TRBJ2-2, with unresolved D. Trimming removed 0 bases at V and 6 bases at J, with 14 bases between. Germline V CDR1 and CDR2: MNHNS, SASEGT. There are 16 residues in the CDR3. CDR3: CASSEARFERSGELFF. The CDR3 DNA sequence: TGTGCCAGCAGTGAAGCACGTTTCGAAAGGTCCGGGGAGCTGTTTTTT.

This clonotype was recorded many times. The CDR3 sequence is CASSPSASGQETQYF. In DNA, the CDR3 is TGTGCCAGCAGCCCATCGGCCAGCGGCCAAGAGACCCAGTACTTC. The chain is built from TRBV7-8 and TRBJ2-5, with a tentative D call TRBD2 (5 bases). This CDR3 region has 15 residues. The V gene lost 5 bases and the J gene lost 1 base, with 14 bases spanning the gap. Germline CDR1 SGHVS, CDR2 FQNEAQ. The full variable domain, its missing parts supplied by reference TRBV7-8 and TRBJ2-5, is GAGVSQSPRYKVAKRGQDVALRCDPISGHVSLFWYQQALGQGPEFLTYFQNEAQLDKSGLPSDRFFAERPEGSVSTLKIQRTQQEDSAVYLCASSPSASGQETQYFGPGTRLLVL.

The J gene is TRBJ2-7, the V gene TRBV2; D may be TRBD2 (6 bases). The CDR3 extends over 13 amino acids. Germline CDR1 and CDR2: SNHLY and FYNNEI. Deletions cut 7 bases from V and 4 bases from J, with 14 bases between. The chain's CDR3 is CASTLRDFYEQYF. The CDR3 DNA follows: TGTGCCAGCACCCTAAGGGACTTTTACGAGCAGTACTTC. The complete variable domain, with remaining parts taken from reference TRBV2 and TRBJ2-7, reads EPEVTQTPSHQVTQMGQEVILRCVPISNHLYFYWYRQILGQKVEFLVSFYNNEISEKSEIFDDQFSVERPDGSNFTLKIRSTKLEDSAMYFCASTLRDFYEQYFGPGTRLTVT.

The rearrangement uses TRBV7-2 and TRBJ2-1; D remains unclear. This CDR3 comprises 13 residues. V was shortened by 8 bases and J by 8 bases, with 16 bases between the two germline ends. Germline lookup yields CDR1 SGHTA and CDR2 FQGNSA. The CDR3 coding sequence is TGTGCCAGCGGGAAGACTTTTTTTTATGAGCAGTTCTTC. This codes for CASGKTFFYEQFF.

This clonotype was seen a single time. The rearrangement uses TRBV5-4 and TRBJ2-7; D gene ambiguous. The CDR3 length is 13 residues. Germline V gene data show CDR1 as SGHNT and CDR2 as YYREEE (reference sequence). Trimming cost V 0 bases and J 4 bases, with 8 bases left between them. The CDR3 DNA reads TGTGCCAGCAGCTTGGTTGGCGAGTACGAGCAGTACTTC. This gives the protein CASSLVGEYEQYF.

V usage is TRBV3-1 and J usage is TRBJ2-7; 8 bases map to TRBD2. CDR1 is LGHDT, CDR2 YNNKEL, per germline (reference sequence). V was clipped by 0 bases and J by 2 bases; unmatched bases: 6. The CDR3 has 16 residues. In DNA form, the CDR3 reads TGTGCCAGCAGCCAAGATGTTCGGGGGGGTCCCTACGAGCAGTACTTC. Encoded protein: CASSQDVRGGPYEQYF.

This clonotype was detected only a few times. The gene calls are TRBV4-1 and TRBJ1-5; D gene uncertain. The CDR3 totals 15 residues. Germline V gene sequence: CDR1 MGHRA, CDR2 YSYEKL. V lost 1 base and J lost 1, with 8 bases in between. CDR3 nucleotides: TGCGCCAGCAGCCAAGTTCAGTGGAGCAATCAGCCCCAGCATTTT. Protein sequence: CASSQVQWSNQPQHF.